The 27 T cell receptor beta chains listed next were all sequenced from one sample in a study of STAT3 mutations in large granular lymphocyte leukemia. General study points: In T-cell large granular lymphocyte leukemia, about half of patients showed multiple immunodominant subclonotypes.

These receptors lack a known antigen. Produced via immunoSEQ multiplex PCR; TCRdb's table is partial and in-frame only. The data hold thousands of clones, with under 85% observed a single time. The specimen was peripheral blood mononuclear cells. Receptors originate from a woman aged 40 to 50 with T-cell large granular lymphocyte leukemia. Some clones in this sample may be carry-over from other donors' samples.

The rearrangement joins TRBV29-1 to TRBJ1-1; no clear D. Germline assignment: CDR1 SQVTM and CDR2 ANQGSEA. The CDR3 has 12 amino acids. The V and J ends lost 6 bases and 5 bases respectively, with 13 bases between them. CDR3 coding DNA: TGCAGCGTCATGATCCCTGGGACTGAAGCTTTCTTT. Its protein is CSVMIPGTEAFF.

This clone was detected once. As DNA, the CDR3 is TGTGCCTGGAGTGCCGGGACTAGCTACAATGAGCAGTTCTTC. Amino acid sequence: CAWSAGTSYNEQFF. The chain uses TRBV30 and TRBJ2-1; 8 bases align to TRBD2. This CDR3 region has 14 residues. J gave up 3 bases and V 1 base, and 2 bases lay outside the gene matches. The V gene's germline CDR1 is GTSNPN and CDR2 SVGIG (reference sequence).

V usage is TRBV5-1 and J usage is TRBJ1-1; tentative D call: TRBD1 (6 bases). The CDR3 is 12 amino acids. The V gene lost 4 bases and the J gene lost 6 bases, with 10 bases spanning the gap. Germline assignment: CDR1 SGHRS and CDR2 YFSETQ. CDR3 in amino acids: CASSHRDSEAFF. In DNA, the CDR3 is TGCGCCAGCAGCCACAGGGACTCTGAAGCTTTCTTT.

This clone was seen once. V usage is TRBV29-1 and J usage is TRBJ2-7, with D perhaps TRBD2 (5 bases). Per germline, CDR1 SQVTM and CDR2 ANQGSEA. This CDR3 is 12 amino acids long. Trimming removed 5 bases from V and 6 bases from J, with 14 bases in between. The CDR3, as DNA: TGCAGCGTTCGGAGGCGGTGGGGCGAGCAGTACTTC. It codes for CSVRRRWGEQYF.

The chain combines TRBV30 with TRBJ1-4; a weak D match, TRBD1 (5 bases). The length of the CDR3 is 13 residues. Germline CDR1 GTSNPN, CDR2 SVGIG (reference sequence). With 1 base removed from V and 6 bases from J, the gap between germline ends came to 9 bases. CDR3 amino acids: CAWSEGTDEKLFF. CDR3 DNA sequence: TGTGCCTGGAGTGAGGGGACCGATGAAAAACTGTTTTTT.

The rearrangement links TRBV30 to TRBJ1-1; D remains ambiguous. The V gene lost 2 bases and the J gene lost 5 bases, with 9 bases spanning the gap. CDR3 length equals 12 residues. CDR1 is GTSNPN, CDR2 SVGIG, per germline (reference sequence). The CDR3 region is CAWSPPGTEAFF. CDR3 in DNA: TGTGCCTGGAGTCCTCCGGGGACTGAAGCTTTCTTT. Drawing the rest from reference TRBV30 and TRBJ1-1, the complete variable domain is SQTIHQWPATLVQPVGSPLSLECTVEGTSNPNLYWYRQAAGRGLQLLFYSVGIGQISSEVPQNLSASRPQDRQFILSSKKLLLSDSGFYLCAWSPPGTEAFFGQGTRLTVV.

The rearrangement joins TRBV5-1 to TRBJ1-4; possibly TRBD1 for D (5 bases). The CDR3 is made up of 14 amino acids. Trimming removed 7 bases at V and 6 bases at J, with 16 bases between. Per the germline V gene, CDR1 is SGHRS and CDR2 is YFSETQ. The CDR3 protein is CASLLNPGDEKLFF. The CDR3, as DNA: TGCGCCAGCTTACTCAACCCGGGGGATGAAAAACTGTTTTTT.

The CDR3 nucleotides are TGCAGCGGCCGGGACCCCCTAGGGGCCGAGCAGTACTTC. Encoded protein: CSGRDPLGAEQYF. V gene TRBV29-1 combines with J gene TRBJ2-7; the D gene could be TRBD1 or TRBD2 (5 bases each). The germline CDR1 and CDR2 sequences are SQVTM and ANQGSEA. With 7 bases removed from V and 6 bases from J, the gap between germline ends came to 19 bases. CDR3 length: 13 residues.

The V and J genes are TRBV10-3 and TRBJ2-5; 14 bases align to TRBD2. The CDR3 covers 16 residues. Looked up from germline, CDR1 is ENHRY and CDR2 is SYGVKD. V was pared by 3 bases and J by 6 bases, with 6 bases of the junction left unmatched. The CDR3 loop reads CAISDPGLAGAKTQYF. CDR3 DNA sequence: TGTGCCATCAGTGACCCGGGACTAGCGGGAGCGAAGACCCAGTACTTC.

The chain combines TRBV5-1 with TRBJ2-6; D unclear. The CDR3 extends over 14 amino acids. Germline V gene sequence: CDR1 SGHRS, CDR2 YFSETQ. V was clipped by 0 bases and J by 4 bases, with 5 bases between them. The CDR3 sequence is CASSLGSGANVLTF. CDR3 nucleotides: TGCGCCAGCAGCTTGGGTTCCGGGGCCAACGTCCTGACTTTC.

The genes are TRBV18 and TRBJ1-1, with 8 bases identical to TRBD1. This CDR3 spans 16 amino acids. Germline assignment: CDR1 KGHSH and CDR2 LQKENI. V gave up 4 bases and J gave up 1 base; unmatched junction bases: 8. The DNA for the CDR3 is TGTGCCAGCTCACTGCGAACGGGACAGGAGAACACTGAAGCTTTCTTT. Protein product: CASSLRTGQENTEAFF.

The V call is TRBV10-3, the J call TRBJ1-5, with D possibly matching TRBD1 (5 bases). The CDR3 loop spans 14 amino acids. Germline CDR1 is ENHRY and CDR2 is SYGVKD. V lost 2 bases and J lost 5, with 10 bases in between. In nucleotides, the CDR3 is TGTGCCATCAGTGAGGTGGGGGATCATCAGCCCCAGCATTTT. Translating gives CAISEVGDHQPQHF.

The gene calls are TRBV7-9 and TRBJ2-1, with no clear D. Per the germline V gene, CDR1 is SEHNR and CDR2 is FQNEAQ (reference sequence). The CDR3 is made up of 15 amino acids. V lost 10 bases to trimming and J lost 2 bases, with 18 bases between them. In DNA form, the CDR3 reads TGTGCCATACCCCGAGGTGACAAAGCCTACAATGAGCAGTTCTTC. It codes for CAIPRGDKAYNEQFF.

This chain connects TRBV13 to TRBJ2-4; 11 bases fit TRBD2. The germline CDR1 and CDR2 sequences are PRHDT and FYEKMQ (reference sequence). The V and J ends lost 2 bases and 3 bases, in that order; junction bases with no gene match: 6. CDR3 length: 17 residues. Here the CDR3 reads CASSLPGLADNKNIQYF. As DNA, the CDR3 is TGTGCCAGCAGCTTACCGGGACTAGCGGACAACAAAAACATTCAGTACTTC.

The chain is built from TRBV5-6 and TRBJ2-7; no definite D call. CDR1 is SGHDT, CDR2 YYEEEE, per germline. The CDR3 consists of 13 residues. Trimming took off 1 base at V and 1 base at J, with 6 bases between the two ends. CDR3 residues: CASSLSPSYEQYF. The CDR3 DNA reads as TGTGCCAGCAGCTTGAGCCCGTCCTACGAGCAGTACTTC.

V gene TRBV6-5 combines with J gene TRBJ1-6, with TRBD1 as a possible D gene (5 bases). The CDR3 covers 14 residues. Trimming took 11 bases from V and 10 from J, leaving 21 bases between them. Germline V gene sequence: CDR1 MNHEY, CDR2 SVGAGI. The CDR3 reads CAGGSIGAGSPLHF. DNA for the CDR3: TGTGCCGGCGGGTCAATAGGGGCCGGGTCACCCCTCCACTTT.

The chain is built from TRBV30 and TRBJ1-3; no clear D. The V and J ends lost 8 bases and 0 bases respectively, with 8 bases between them. The CDR3 loop spans 12 amino acids. The germline gives CDR1 GTSNPN, CDR2 SVGIG (reference sequence). CDR3 nucleotide sequence: TGTGCCGGAGGAGACTCTGGAAACACCATATATTTT. Its protein product is CAGGDSGNTIYF.

The rearrangement uses TRBV5-1 and TRBJ1-2; 12 bases fit TRBD1. Germline V gene lookup returns CDR1 SGHRS and CDR2 YFSETQ. CDR3 length: 17 amino acids. After removal of 2 bases from V and 5 bases from J, the junction contained 10 bases not matched to a gene. The CDR3 spells CASSLMGRDRGPYGYTF. The CDR3, as DNA: TGCGCCAGCAGCTTAATGGGACGGGACAGGGGGCCTTATGGCTACACCTTC. The whole variable domain, remainder taken from reference TRBV5-1 and TRBJ1-2, is KAGVTQTPRYLIKTRGQQVTLSCSPISGHRSVSWYQQTPGQGLQFLFEYFSETQRNKGNFPGRFSGRQFSNSRSEMNVSTLELGDSALYLCASSLMGRDRGPYGYTFGSGTRLTVV.

The rearrangement uses TRBV5-1 and TRBJ1-1; no clear D. CDR3 length equals 13 residues. Deletions cut 1 base from V and 6 bases from J, with 10 bases between. Germline CDR1 reads SGHRS; CDR2 reads YFSETQ. DNA of the CDR3: TGCGCCAGCAGCTTGCCGACGGTGGCTGAAGCTTTCTTT. This codes for CASSLPTVAEAFF.

The chain combines TRBV5-1 with TRBJ2-5, with a tentative D call TRBD1 (6 bases). This CDR3 has 14 amino acids. Trimming took 0 bases from V and 5 from J, leaving 11 bases between them. CDR1 and CDR2 (germline): SGHRS, YFSETQ. The CDR3 nucleotides read TGCGCCAGCAGCTTGGCTCAGGGGATGGAGACCCAGTACTTC. This sequence encodes CASSLAQGMETQYF.

The rearrangement joins TRBV30 to TRBJ1-5; D possibly corresponds to TRBD1 (6 bases). Trimming left V 2 bases short and J 4 bases short, with 12 bases between. This CDR3 is built from 14 residues. In germline, CDR1 is GTSNPN, CDR2 SVGIG (reference sequence). In DNA, the CDR3 is TGTGCCTGGAGTCGGGGGCTGGGGAATCAGCCCCAGCATTTT. The encoded protein is CAWSRGLGNQPQHF.

The rearrangement uses TRBV18 and TRBJ2-1, with 9 bases lining up with TRBD1. CDR3 length: 15 amino acids. Unmatched junction bases numbered 6, after V lost 3 bases and J lost 6 bases. The V gene's germline CDR1 is KGHSH and CDR2 LQKENI. The CDR3 loop is CASSPADRGTNEQFF. For the CDR3, the DNA is TGTGCCAGCTCACCGGCGGACAGGGGTACCAATGAGCAGTTCTTC.

The genes are TRBV18 and TRBJ1-3; possible D gene TRBD1, 5 bases. CDR1 KGHSH and CDR2 LQKENI come from the germline V gene. The CDR3 is 15 amino acids. The V gene lost 6 bases and the J gene lost 1 base, with 13 bases spanning the gap. The CDR3 nucleotides are TGTGCCAGCTCGCCAGGGACGGAGTCTGGAAACACCATATATTTT. It specifies CASSPGTESGNTIYF.

The gene calls are TRBV5-6 and TRBJ2-7; D call uncertain. CDR1 and CDR2 from the germline V gene are SGHDT and YYEEEE. The length of the CDR3 is 13 residues. Trimming took off 4 bases at V and 2 bases at J, with 10 bases between the two ends. The CDR3 reads CASSILVAYEQYF. The CDR3 region has the DNA TGTGCCAGCAGCATTCTAGTAGCCTACGAGCAGTACTTC.

The chain is built from TRBV29-1 and TRBJ2-5; D is possibly TRBD2 (5 bases). Germline CDR1 SQVTM, CDR2 ANQGSEA. V shed 6 bases and J shed 3 bases, with 17 bases lying between them. The CDR3 loop spans 14 amino acids. The CDR3 nucleotides read TGCAGCGTGGGAGCAGTACCCCGAAAAGAGACCCAGTACTTC. Translating it yields CSVGAVPRKETQYF.

The CDR3 sequence is CASSLQGMNTEAFF. DNA for the CDR3: TGTGCCAGCAGTCTACAGGGGATGAACACTGAAGCTTTCTTT. The chain uses TRBV25-1 and TRBJ1-1; TRBD1 matches 7 bases. This CDR3 has 14 residues. The germline CDR1 and CDR2 sequences are MGHDK and SYGVNS. The J segment lost 0 bases and the V segment lost 5 bases, leaving 3 bases of the junction unmatched.

This chain joins TRBV30 and TRBJ1-4; a possible D gene is TRBD1 (5 bases). Deletions cut 0 bases from V and 7 bases from J, with 9 bases between. The CDR3 totals 13 residues. Germline V gene sequence: CDR1 GTSNPN, CDR2 SVGIG (reference sequence). The CDR3 DNA sequence: TGTGCCTGGAGTGTACTGGGGGTTGAAAAACTGTTTTTT. Its translation is CAWSVLGVEKLFF.